The text below deals with one T cell receptor beta chain. The antigen remains unidentified. This sample stems from a study of cytomegalovirus exposure and HLA in healthy donors. Study outcomes and limitations: Apart from CMV serostatus, no immune exposure information was available. Despite most TCR sequences being rare, some public TCRs occurred in many donors.

At collection, donors were nominally healthy, but unrecorded immune exposures were probable. PCR involved 60 Vbeta and 13 Jbeta primers. Repertoires were generated with immunoSEQ multiplex PCR, while TCRdb's copy carries only in-frame clones and drops some. The repertoire has approximately 200,000 clones, approximately 75% of them found once; the top ten carry about 5%. This CDR3 is built from 14 residues. Germline V gene data show CDR1 as GTSNPN and CDR2 as SVGIG (reference sequence). V was trimmed by 3 bases and J by 7 bases, leaving 16 bases between them. Sample: PBMCs. This receptor was obtained from a man aged 25 to 45 in good health and CMV-seropositive. This chain joins TRBV30 and TRBJ2-4; D is ambiguous. The CDR3 DNA is TGTGCCTGGAGCCCCTTTCGTAAGGAGAACATTCAGTACTTC. This translates into CAWSPFRKENIQYF.